This T cell receptor beta chain is drawn from a study of T cell repertoires in cytomegalovirus infection. Findings and limits, study-wide: HLA-C-restricted TCR beta clonotypes specific for CMV led the ex vivo response.

Comments on this clonotype: Its target is not known.

TCRdb reprocessed the reads via MiXCR and lists one record per CDR3 protein. The table has roughly 180,000 distinct CDR3 sequences, about a sixth seen once. The CDR3 covers 13 residues. Trimming cost V 7 bases and J 7 bases, with 15 bases left between them. The chain combines TRBV12-3 or TRBV12-4 with TRBJ2-3, with D possibly being TRBD1 or TRBD2 (5 bases each). The sequenced sample was CD8+ T cells from PBMCs. This TCR was recovered from a human donor in good health (CMV status not recorded). Some clones in this sample may be carry-over from other donors' samples. In DNA, the CDR3 is TGTGCCAGCAACTGGGACGCCCGGAATACGCAGTATTTT. Amino acids: CASNWDARNTQYF.